This T cell receptor (beta chain) appears in the sequencing data of a study of cytomegalovirus exposure and HLA in healthy donors. Study as a whole: T cells numbering about 180 million yielded 117 million unique TCR beta sequences in an earlier analysis.

With respect to this clone: The target antigen is unknown.

Study-wide findings and caveats: A later analysis reported that several of the most significant clusters appeared to be linked to common viral pathogens, among them Epstein-Barr virus. The authors later found TCR association rates varying by HLA locus, with DRB1 most and HLA-C fewest. The study carried out a later analysis of TCR beta sequences. It associated some 15,000 of them with specific HLA alleles at a false discovery rate of 0.05.

PCR was performed using 60 Vbeta and 13 Jbeta primers. Profiled with immunoSEQ multiplex PCR; TCRdb holds only in-frame clones, not every one. The sample consists of about 140,000 clones, 82% of them appearing once. Germline loops: CDR1 SGHVS, CDR2 FNYEAQ. Losses at the gene ends were 9 bases for V and 5 bases for J; bases not matched to a gene: 18. The CDR3 runs to 17 residues. The sample was PBMCs. This receptor was obtained from a man aged 25-40 years in good health and CMV-seropositive. This chain links TRBV7-6 with TRBJ2-5; 10 positions agree with TRBD2. The chain's CDR3 is CASHDPLAGASGETQYF. The CDR3, as DNA: TGTGCCAGTCACGACCCCCTAGCGGGGGCTTCGGGGGAGACCCAGTACTTC.